The 8 T cell receptor beta chains reported below all come from one sample, sequenced in a study of cytomegalovirus exposure and HLA in healthy donors. PCR amplification relied on 60 Vbeta primers (plus 13 Jbeta primers). The assay was immunoSEQ multiplex PCR, and TCRdb's table has in-frame clones only and misses some. The sample has a few hundred thousand clones; about 80% are singletons. The specimen sequenced was PBMCs. These TCRs come from a woman between 55 and 75 years old in good health and CMV-seropositive.

J is TRBJ2-3 and V is TRBV5-1, with no clear D. The V gene's germline CDR1 is SGHRS and CDR2 YFSETQ. V lost 3 bases, J lost 2 bases, and 10 bases lay in between. The CDR3 runs 14 residues. CDR3 loop: CASSSPTVTDTQYF. The CDR3 bases are TGCGCCAGCAGCTCACCGACTGTCACAGATACGCAGTATTTT.

Details on this clone: A read error is likely, as this CDR3 ends without the conserved phenylalanine or tryptophan. The rearrangement uses TRBV27 and TRBJ2-2; D is unclear. This CDR3 has 14 amino acids. Trimming removed 4 bases at V and 6 bases at J, with 12 bases between. Germline lookup yields CDR1 MNHEY and CDR2 SMNVEV (reference sequence). DNA of the CDR3: TGTGCCAGCAGTTCCCCTCTAAGTTCCGGGGAGCTGTTTCTT. Amino acid sequence: CASSSPLSSGELFL.

This chain connects TRBV19 to TRBJ2-7; possibly TRBD1 for D (6 bases). This CDR3 has 15 residues. The V end lost 1 base, the J end lost 2 bases, and 12 bases lay between the germline ends. Germline loops: CDR1 LNHDA, CDR2 SQIVND (reference sequence). CDR3 protein: CASSIAQGSTYEQYF. CDR3 bases: TGTGCCAGTAGTATAGCTCAGGGGAGCACCTACGAGCAGTACTTC.

This rearrangement joins TRBV7-9 to TRBJ1-2, with D tentatively TRBD1 (5 bases). This CDR3 has 13 amino acids. Germline V CDR1 and CDR2: SEHNR, FQNEAQ (reference sequence). Trimming took 7 bases from V and 8 from J, leaving 17 bases between them. The CDR3 protein is CASTPSDSYGYTF. The DNA of the CDR3 is TGTGCCAGCACCCCGTCCGACAGTTACGGCTACACCTTC.

The chain carries TRBV15 and TRBJ1-3; no clear D. Trimming cost V 0 bases and J 2 bases, with 8 bases left between them. Germline-derived CDR1 and CDR2 are LNHNV and YYDKDF (reference sequence). The CDR3 consists of 15 residues. The CDR3 coding sequence is TGTGCCACCAGCAGAGACCAAAATCCTGGAAACACCATATATTTT. Translation: CATSRDQNPGNTIYF.

This clone came up a few times. V gene TRBV30 combines with J gene TRBJ2-1; the match to TRBD2 covers 12 bases. The ends lost 6 bases at V and 4 bases at J; junction bases unmatched: 4. This CDR3 has 14 residues. The germline gives CDR1 GTSNPN, CDR2 SVGIG (reference sequence). The CDR3 spells CACSLAGGYNEQFF. Here the CDR3 DNA reads TGTGCCTGCTCTCTAGCGGGAGGGTACAATGAGCAGTTCTTC. Drawing the rest from reference TRBV30 and TRBJ2-1, the complete variable domain is SQTIHQWPATLVQPVGSPLSLECTVEGTSNPNLYWYRQAAGRGLQLLFYSVGIGQISSEVPQNLSASRPQDRQFILSSKKLLLSDSGFYLCACSLAGGYNEQFFGPGTRLTVL.

The chain links TRBV28 to TRBJ1-1; D might be TRBD1 (6 bases). The germline V gene has CDR1 MDHEN and CDR2 SYDVKM. The V gene lost 6 bases and the J gene lost 4 bases, with 15 bases spanning the gap. This CDR3 comprises 14 residues. The CDR3 reads CASSNAGVSTEAFF. Here the CDR3 DNA reads TGTGCCAGCAGCAATGCAGGGGTGAGCACTGAAGCTTTCTTT.

The gene calls are TRBV5-8 and TRBJ1-6; TRBD1 might be the D (6 bases). The ends were cut back, 4 bases at V and 10 bases at J, with 12 bases in the middle. CDR3 length: 13 amino acids. Germline CDR1 is SGHTS and CDR2 is YDEGEE. In DNA form, the CDR3 reads TGTGCCAGCAGCGAACAACAGGGATCACCCCTCCACTTT. Translation: CASSEQQGSPLHF. Drawing the rest from reference TRBV5-8 and TRBJ1-6, the complete variable domain is EAGVTQSPTHLIKTRGQQATLRCSPISGHTSVYWYQQALGLGLQFLLWYDEGEERNRGNFPPRFSGRQFPNYSSELNVNALELEDSALYLCASSEQQGSPLHFGNGTRLTVT.